These 17 T cell receptor beta chains were sequenced from one sample in a study of T cells in women clearing cervical HPV infection. Sequenced by immunoSEQ multiplex PCR; TCRdb stores in-frame clones only, minus some. The repertoire table contains about 9,200 clones. Source material: blood buffy coat. Source of these receptors: a woman aged 18 to 75 with a cervical HPV16 infection that either progressed to CIN3+ or cleared (not recorded which).

The CDR3 bases that were read are TGCAGTGCCTCGAGCGGGGAGTACAATGAG. Protein sequence: CSASSGEYNE. The entire CDR3 protein reads CSASSGEYNEQFF. The rearrangement joins TRBV20-1 to TRBJ2-1; 7 bases are a match to TRBD2. The read is 3 residues too short to cover the CDR3 end, so that end is filled in from the germline J gene. The CDR3 is 13 amino acids. The J segment lost 4 bases and the V segment lost 6 bases, leaving 6 bases of the junction unmatched. Germline V gene data show CDR1 as DFQATT and CDR2 as SNEGSKA (reference sequence).

About this clone: From the germline J gene comes the end of the CDR3, since the read stops 3 residues before it. The chain carries TRBV10-3 and TRBJ1-5; tentative D call: TRBD1 (5 bases). CDR1 ENHRY and CDR2 SYGVKD come from the germline V gene. Trimming took 3 bases from V and 6 from J, leaving 18 bases between them. CDR3 length: 16 amino acids. The sequenced part of the CDR3 DNA is TGTGCCATCAGTGAAGGGGTCGCCAGCTCGGCTCAGCCC. Protein sequence: CAISEGVASSAQP. The entire CDR3 sequence reads CAISEGVASSAQPQHF.

Comments on this clone: The read is 3 residues too short to cover the CDR3 end, so that end is filled in from the germline J gene. V gene TRBV20-1 combines with J gene TRBJ2-5; 9 nucleotides agree with TRBD2. The CDR3 runs 16 residues. The germline V gene encodes CDR1 DFQATT and CDR2 SNEGSKA (reference sequence). The DNA read from the CDR3 is TGCAGTGCTAGAGAAATCGGACTAGCGATGACAGATACC. Encoded protein: CSAREIGLAMTDT. The whole CDR3 protein is CSAREIGLAMTDTQYF.

About this clone: The read halts 3 residues ahead of the CDR3 end, with the missing end drawn from the germline J gene. This chain connects TRBV20-1 to TRBJ1-6; possibly TRBD1 for D (5 bases). CDR1 and CDR2 (germline): DFQATT, SNEGSKA (reference sequence). Between the trimmed V and J ends, which lost 0 bases and 8 bases, there was a span of 14 bases. This CDR3 has 15 residues. This CDR3 reads CSARDSNGDYSPLHF. The DNA read from the CDR3 is TGCAGTGCTAGAGATTCCAACGGGGACTATTCACCC.

Points on this clone: Read sequence stops 3 residues before the CDR3 end, and the germline J gene provides the missing end. The chain carries TRBV7-9 and TRBJ1-2; tentatively, D is TRBD1 (5 bases). Trimming stripped 6 bases from V and 0 bases from J, with 14 bases between. The germline gives CDR1 SEHNR, CDR2 FQNEAQ (reference sequence). The CDR3 covers 15 residues. CDR3 DNA (partial): TGTGCCAGCAGTTTCCGGGGGTCTACTAACTATGGC. Its protein product is CASSFRGSTNYG. The complete CDR3 sequence is CASSFRGSTNYGYTF.

Turning to this clone: The CDR3 end is not reached by the read, which stops 3 residues before it; the germline J gene fills it in. This rearrangement joins TRBV6-1 to TRBJ1-5; maybe TRBD1 (6 bases). Trimming took off 0 bases at V and 7 bases at J, with 13 bases between the two ends. This CDR3 is 15 amino acids long. Germline assignment: CDR1 MNHNS and CDR2 SASEGT. The covered CDR3 bases are TGTGCCAGCAGTGAAGCGAGGGGCAGGGGCCAGCCC. Residues: CASSEARGRGQP. The complete CDR3 protein is CASSEARGRGQPQHF.

This clone is deemed medium-sized by its frequency. Coverage ceases 3 residues before the CDR3 finishes, and the germline J gene fills in the end. The V call is TRBV14, the J call TRBJ1-1; D is possibly TRBD1 (5 bases). V was clipped by 4 bases and J by 7 bases, with 16 bases between them. This CDR3 spans 14 amino acids. Germline lookup yields CDR1 SGHDN and CDR2 FVKESK. The CDR3 spells CASSLWGGAGEAFF. CDR3 DNA (partial): TGTGCCAGCAGCCTATGGGGAGGGGCAGGTGAA. Full variable domain (rest looked up from reference TRBV14 and TRBJ1-1): EAGVTQFPSHSVIEKGQTVTLRCDPISGHDNLYWYRRVMGKEIKFLLHFVKESKQDESGMPNNRFLAERTGGTYSTLKVQPAELEDSGVYFCASSLWGGAGEAFFGQGTRLTVV.

Notes on this clone: The junction does not match germline at one end; this may be a read error. This CDR3 reads CSAIAGGVETYTF. The CDR3 DNA, read in part, is TGCAGCGCTATAGCGGGGGGGGTGGAGACC. The chain recombines TRBV20-1 with TRBJ1-2; D is possibly TRBD1 (5 bases). The CDR3 extends 3 residues past the end of the read, so its final part is completed from the germline J gene. The germline CDR1 and CDR2 sequences are DFQATT and SNEGSKA (reference sequence). This CDR3 is built from 13 residues.

To note about this clone: The read stops 3 residues short of the end of the CDR3; the missing end is completed from the germline J gene. The chain couples TRBV29-1 to TRBJ2-1; 11 bases are a match to TRBD2. The germline gives CDR1 SQVTM, CDR2 ANQGSEA. V lost 5 bases and J lost 7; bases outside the gene matches: 22. CDR3 size: 19 residues. This CDR3 reads CSVMQQARGLAGGVNEQFF. The DNA read from the CDR3 is TGCAGCGTTATGCAGCAAGCCCGGGGTTTAGCGGGGGGGGTTAATGAG.

About this clone itself: The read falls 3 residues short of the CDR3 end, and the missing part is taken from the germline J gene. This chain joins TRBV7-6 and TRBJ2-2; 7 bases are shared with TRBD1. V lost 1 base, J lost 3 bases, and 8 bases stayed unmatched. Germline CDR1 and CDR2: SGHVS and FNYEAQ. This CDR3 spans 17 amino acids. The covered CDR3 bases are TGTGCCAGCAGCTTAGTCCCTGGGCAGGGGGACACCGGGGAG. Translating gives CASSLVPGQGDTGE. The entire CDR3 reads CASSLVPGQGDTGELFF.

In terms of frequency, this clone is medium-sized. The CDR3 end lies 3 residues beyond the end of the read and is filled in from the germline J gene. This chain links TRBV14 with TRBJ1-1; D not certain. This CDR3 has 12 amino acids. Trimming removed 0 bases from V and 7 bases from J, with 6 bases in between. Germline V lookup: CDR1 SGHDN, CDR2 FVKESK. The CDR3 loop is CASSQERYEAFF. Incomplete CDR3 DNA: TGTGCCAGCAGCCAAGAACGGTATGAA.

To note about this clone: The sequenced fragment ends 3 residues before the CDR3 boundary, so the rest is inferred from the germline J gene. The genes are TRBV6-2 or TRBV6-3 and TRBJ2-7, with D perhaps matching TRBD2 (5 bases). There are 13 residues in the CDR3. Trimming pared 8 bases from V and 3 bases from J, leaving 14 bases between. The germline gives CDR1 MNHEY, CDR2 SVGEGT. The DNA read from the CDR3 is TGTGCCAGCGGATTAGCTAGCCTCTACGAG. It specifies CASGLASLYE. The entire CDR3 sequence reads CASGLASLYEQYF.

For this clone: The read terminates 3 residues before the CDR3 end, so the remaining end is supplied by the germline J gene. The rearrangement uses TRBV11-2 and TRBJ1-1; D possibly corresponds to TRBD1 (5 bases). The length of the CDR3 is 14 residues. The V gene lost 1 base and the J gene lost 6 bases, with 12 bases spanning the gap. The germline V gene has CDR1 SGHAT and CDR2 FQNNGV. The CDR3 here is CASSLVVVGAEAFF. The CDR3 DNA, read in part, is TGTGCCAGCAGCTTAGTGGTGGTAGGGGCTGAA.

A note on this clone: Sequencing ends 3 residues short of the CDR3 end; the germline J gene provides the rest. The rearrangement joins TRBV4-1 to TRBJ2-7, with D tentatively TRBD1 (6 bases). The CDR3 runs to 16 residues. The V end lost 0 bases, the J end lost 3 bases, and 15 bases lay between the germline ends. In germline, CDR1 is MGHRA, CDR2 YSYEKL. The CDR3 spells CASSQDLGRGDYEQYF. CDR3 DNA (partial): TGCGCCAGCAGCCAAGATTTAGGCAGGGGAGACTACGAG.

As concerns this clone: The read halts 3 residues ahead of the CDR3 end, with the missing end drawn from the germline J gene. The rearrangement links TRBV2 to TRBJ2-2; tentatively, D is TRBD2 (6 bases). V was shortened by 11 bases and J by 6 bases, with 10 bases between the two germline ends. In germline, CDR1 is SNHLY, CDR2 FYNNEI. The CDR3 is made up of 11 amino acids. The CDR3 is CAAGGPGELFF. CDR3 DNA (partial): TGTGCCGCCGGGGGTCCCGGGGAG.

CDR3 DNA, as far as it was read: TGTGCCAGTAGTATAGGGCGGAACAATCAGCCG. This translates into CASSIGRNNQP. The complete CDR3 sequence is CASSIGRNNQPQYF. The chain combines TRBV19 with TRBJ2-3, with D unclear. The read finishes 3 residues shy of the CDR3 end, and the germline J gene is used to complete it. CDR3 size: 14 residues. The V gene's germline CDR1 is LNHDA and CDR2 SQIVND (reference sequence).

Points on this clone: The read finishes 3 residues shy of the CDR3 end, and the germline J gene is used to complete it. This chain joins TRBV5-1 and TRBJ2-4; weak D call: TRBD1 (5 bases). In germline, CDR1 is SGHRS, CDR2 YFSETQ. The CDR3 runs 15 residues. The CDR3 DNA, read in part, is TGCGCCAGCAGCTTGGAGGACACTTCACAAGAGACT. As protein: CASSLEDTSQET. The entire CDR3 protein reads CASSLEDTSQETQYF.